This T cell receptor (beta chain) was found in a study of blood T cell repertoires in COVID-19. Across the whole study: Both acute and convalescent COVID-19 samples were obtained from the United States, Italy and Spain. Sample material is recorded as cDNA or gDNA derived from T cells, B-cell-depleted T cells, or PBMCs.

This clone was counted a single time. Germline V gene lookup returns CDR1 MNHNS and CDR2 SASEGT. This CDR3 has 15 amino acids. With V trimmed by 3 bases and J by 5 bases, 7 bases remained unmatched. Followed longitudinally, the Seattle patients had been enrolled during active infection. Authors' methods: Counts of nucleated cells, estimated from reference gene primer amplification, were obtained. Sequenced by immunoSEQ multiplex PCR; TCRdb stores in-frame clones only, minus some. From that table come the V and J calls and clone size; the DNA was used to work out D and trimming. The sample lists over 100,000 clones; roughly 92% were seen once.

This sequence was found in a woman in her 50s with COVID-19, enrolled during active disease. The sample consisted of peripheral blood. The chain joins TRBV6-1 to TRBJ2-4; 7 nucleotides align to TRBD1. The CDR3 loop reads CASSDRGTYQNIQYF. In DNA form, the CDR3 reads TGTGCCAGCAGTGACAGGGGGACGTACCAAAACATTCAGTACTTC.